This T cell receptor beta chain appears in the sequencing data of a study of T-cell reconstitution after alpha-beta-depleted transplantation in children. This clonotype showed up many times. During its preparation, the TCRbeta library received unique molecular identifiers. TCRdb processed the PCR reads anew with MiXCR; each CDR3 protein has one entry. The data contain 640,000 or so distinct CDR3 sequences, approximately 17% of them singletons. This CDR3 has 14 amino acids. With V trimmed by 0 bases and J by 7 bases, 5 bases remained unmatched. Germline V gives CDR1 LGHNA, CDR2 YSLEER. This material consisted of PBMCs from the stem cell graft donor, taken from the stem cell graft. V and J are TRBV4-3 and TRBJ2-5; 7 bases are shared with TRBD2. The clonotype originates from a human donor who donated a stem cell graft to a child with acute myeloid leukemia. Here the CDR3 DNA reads TGCGCCAGCAGCCAAGAAGCGGGGTTGCGGACCCAGTACTTC. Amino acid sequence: CASSQEAGLRTQYF.